This T cell receptor (beta chain) was observed in a study of blood T cell repertoires in COVID-19. At the level of the study: Acute and convalescent COVID-19 samples came from the United States, Italy and Spain. T cells, B-cell-depleted T cells, or PBMCs supplied cDNA or gDNA.

The CDR3 runs to 14 residues. J lost 3 bases, V lost 5 bases, and 3 bases had no gene match. CDR1 and CDR2 from the germline V gene are SGHAT and FQNNGV. As originally analysed: Scientists estimated how many nucleated cells there were by amplifying reference gene primers. TCRdb keeps only in-frame clones here, not all; method: immunoSEQ multiplex PCR. That table furnishes V, J and clone size, whereas the DNA furnished D and trimming. The sample holds roughly 6,100 clones, approximately 78% seen once. The sequencing sample was made of peripheral blood. This receptor was obtained from a human donor with active COVID-19. The donor label of this sample is uncertain. The V and J genes are TRBV11-2 and TRBJ2-7; 11 nucleotides align to TRBD1. The chain's CDR3 is CASSGTGGGYEQYF. In nucleotides, the CDR3 is TGTGCCAGCAGCGGGACAGGGGGGGGCTACGAGCAGTACTTC. Full variable domain (rest looked up from reference TRBV11-2 and TRBJ2-7): EAGVAQSPRYKIIEKRQSVAFWCNPISGHATLYWYQQILGQGPKLLIQFQNNGVVDDSQLPKDRFSAERLKGVDSTLKIQPAKLEDSAVYLCASSGTGGGYEQYFGPGTRLTVT.